A single sample is the source of the 8 T cell receptor beta chains below, sequenced in a study of cytomegalovirus exposure and HLA in healthy donors. Use of 60 Vbeta and 13 Jbeta primers characterized the PCR. The protocol was immunoSEQ multiplex PCR, while the TCRdb copy is restricted to in-frame clones and leaves out a portion. The sample records roughly 200,000 clones, about nine tenths being singletons. Sequencing used PBMCs. The receptors shown here come from a boy between 2 and 15 years old in good health and CMV-seronegative.

The V and J genes are TRBV30 and TRBJ2-3; no definite D call. V was trimmed by 0 bases and J by 2 bases, leaving 6 bases between them. The CDR3 consists of 13 residues. Germline CDR1 GTSNPN, CDR2 SVGIG (reference sequence). The CDR3 nucleotides read TGTGCCTGGAGTGTACGGGTCACAGATACGCAGTATTTT. Translating it yields CAWSVRVTDTQYF.

CDR3 sequence: CASGLVLSAETQYF. The CDR3 region has the DNA TGTGCTAGTGGTTTGGTACTTAGCGCGGAGACCCAGTACTTC. V and J are TRBV12-5 and TRBJ2-5; weak D call: TRBD2 (5 bases). This CDR3 has 14 residues. Deletions cut 0 bases from V and 5 bases from J, with 10 bases between. Germline loops: CDR1 LGHNT, CDR2 FRNRAP.

The rearrangement uses TRBV19 and TRBJ1-1, with a possible D match to TRBD1 (5 bases). Germline loops: CDR1 LNHDA, CDR2 SQIVND (reference sequence). The CDR3 is 16 amino acids. With 1 base removed from V and 4 bases from J, the gap between germline ends came to 16 bases. The CDR3 loop is CASSIVRGSGGTEAFF. In nucleotides, the CDR3 is TGTGCCAGTAGTATAGTGAGGGGATCGGGGGGCACTGAAGCTTTCTTT. The variable domain in full, completed from reference TRBV19 and TRBJ1-1, reads DGGITQSPKYLFRKEGQNVTLSCEQNLNHDAMYWYRQDPGQGLRLIYYSQIVNDFQKGDIAEGYSVSREKKESFPLTVTSAQKNPTAFYLCASSIVRGSGGTEAFFGQGTRLTVV.

The chain links TRBV28 to TRBJ2-1; the match to TRBD1 covers 10 bases. J was trimmed by 6 bases and V by 7 bases; bases with no gene match: 12. The CDR3 extends over 16 amino acids. CDR1 is MDHEN, CDR2 SYDVKM, per germline. CDR3 in amino acids: CASTGTGVPRGNEQFF. CDR3 nucleotides: TGTGCCAGCACCGGGACAGGGGTCCCCCGGGGCAATGAGCAGTTCTTC.

The chain carries TRBV7-2 and TRBJ1-2; 8 positions match TRBD1. V shed 8 bases and J 2 bases; nucleotides not matched to a gene: 16. This CDR3 contains 17 residues. Germline values: CDR1 SGHTA, CDR2 FQGNSA. The DNA for the CDR3 is TGTGCCAGCGGTCTCGACAGGGGCCTAACCAGGAACTATGGCTACACCTTC. It yields the protein CASGLDRGLTRNYGYTF.

This chain joins TRBV4-2 and TRBJ2-3; D unclear. Germline V gene sequence: CDR1 LGHNA, CDR2 YNFKEQ. Trimming took 2 bases from V and 3 from J, leaving 6 bases between them. The CDR3 length is 13 residues. The CDR3 region is CASSQLLTDTQYF. The CDR3 DNA sequence: TGTGCCAGCAGCCAACTTCTAACAGATACGCAGTATTTT.

The chain carries TRBV5-1 and TRBJ2-2; D perhaps matches TRBD1 (5 bases). The CDR3 totals 13 residues. Trimming removed 4 bases from V and 9 bases from J, with 13 bases in between. The V gene's germline CDR1 is SGHRS and CDR2 YFSETQ. The CDR3 is CASSTRGSRELFF. CDR3 DNA: TGCGCCAGCAGCACAAGGGGTAGCAGGGAGCTGTTTTTT.

V and J are TRBV7-2 and TRBJ1-4; 9 bases line up with TRBD1. The CDR3 consists of 19 residues. V shed 3 bases, J shed 0 bases, and the junction held 11 bases outside the gene matches. Germline V gene data show CDR1 as SGHTA and CDR2 as FQGNSA. The CDR3 is CASSFFPIQGASTNEKLFF. DNA of the CDR3: TGTGCCAGCAGCTTTTTCCCTATACAGGGGGCGTCAACTAATGAAAAACTGTTTTTT.